This entry lists 13 T cell receptor beta chains sequenced from one sample in a study of CD8 T cells in ankylosing spondylitis. TCRdb called the 5' RACE reads again in MiXCR, with one record for every CDR3 protein. This sample has approximately 500,000 distinct CDR3 sequences; 9.5% to 15% occur once, and the top ten carry approximately 7%. Study-level results: What appeared characteristic of ankylosing spondylitis blood was a TCR beta motif of seven to nine highly homologous variants.

Their recognized antigens are unknown. The sequenced material came from blood, either unsorted or a sorted T cell fraction (not recorded which). These TCRs come from a male donor with ankylosing spondylitis.

V gene TRBV12-3 or TRBV12-4 combines with J gene TRBJ2-6, with 7 bases fitting TRBD1. J was trimmed by 7 bases and V by 6 bases; bases with no gene match: 15. The CDR3 runs 17 residues. CDR3 sequence (DNA): TGTGCCAGCAGCCGTGGACAGGTGGGGGCCCGAGCCAACGTCCTGACTTTC. Its translation: CASSRGQVGARANVLTF.

This chain uses TRBV7-8 with TRBJ1-4; D remains unclear. Germline V gene data show CDR1 as SGHVS and CDR2 as FQNEAQ. This CDR3 is 14 amino acids long. V was trimmed by 5 bases and J by 7 bases, leaving 14 bases between them. CDR3 loop: CASSTPRAREKLFF. The CDR3 region has the DNA TGTGCCAGCAGCACGCCCCGGGCTCGTGAAAAACTGTTTTTT.

The sample holds a few counts of this clonotype. This chain connects TRBV12-3 or TRBV12-4 to TRBJ1-5; no clear D. CDR3 size: 14 residues. Trimming took 0 bases from V and 3 from J, leaving 6 bases between them. DNA for the CDR3: TGTGCCAGCAGTTTAGCGGGGTACAATCAGCCCCAGCATTTT. Protein: CASSLAGYNQPQHF.

This clonotype was seen a handful of times. The chain recombines TRBV20-1 with TRBJ1-1; no definite D call. CDR3 length: 14 amino acids. V was pared by 0 bases and J by 0 bases, with 8 bases between. Germline V gene data show CDR1 as DFQATT and CDR2 as SNEGSKA (reference sequence). The CDR3 loop reads CSARDGRMNTEAFF. DNA for the CDR3: TGCAGTGCTAGAGACGGGAGGATGAACACTGAAGCTTTCTTT.

This sequence joins TRBV5-1 and TRBJ2-1; 9 bases are a match to TRBD2. This CDR3 contains 18 residues. J lost 2 bases, V lost 1 base, and 10 bases had no gene match. From germline, CDR1 is SGHRS and CDR2 YFSETQ. In DNA, the CDR3 is TGCGCCAGCAGCTTGATTCCCGGCGGGAGGGGAGCCTACAATGAGCAGTTCTTC. Translation gives CASSLIPGGRGAYNEQFF.

The rearrangement joins TRBV9 to TRBJ2-2; 13 nucleotides agree with TRBD2. CDR1 and CDR2 from the germline V gene are SGDLS and YYNGEE. After removal of 0 bases from V and 4 bases from J, the junction contained 6 bases not matched to a gene. The CDR3 runs to 18 residues. CDR3 residues: CASSVGTSGSRGTGELFF. The CDR3 DNA reads TGTGCCAGCAGCGTAGGGACTAGCGGGAGCCGTGGCACCGGGGAGCTGTTTTTT.

The chain joins TRBV5-1 to TRBJ2-2, with 8 bases lining up with TRBD1. V was pared by 0 bases and J by 6 bases, with 7 bases of the junction left unmatched. The CDR3 is 16 amino acids. Germline V gene sequence: CDR1 SGHRS, CDR2 YFSETQ. This CDR3 reads CASSLALRGQSGELFF. CDR3 DNA: TGCGCCAGCAGCTTGGCCCTCAGGGGGCAGTCCGGGGAGCTGTTTTTT.

For the CDR3, the DNA is TGTGCCAGCAGCTTAGGAGGGTCGGGGGACGAGCAGTACTTC. Translation gives CASSLGGSGDEQYF. The rearrangement joins TRBV11-2 to TRBJ2-7; TRBD2 might be the D (6 bases). With 1 base removed from V and 5 bases from J, the gap between germline ends came to 12 bases. Germline CDR1 SGHAT, CDR2 FQNNGV. The CDR3 is 14 amino acids.

The chain recombines TRBV6-5 with TRBJ2-4, with TRBD2 identical over 8 bases. From germline, CDR1 is MNHEY and CDR2 SVGAGI. CDR3 length: 17 amino acids. Trimming removed 0 bases from V and 1 base from J; junction bases left unmatched: 5. The CDR3 nucleotides read TGTGCCAGCAGTTACTCGGCGGGGGGCGCCGCCAAAAACATTCAGTACTTC. Residues: CASSYSAGGAAKNIQYF.

This clonotype has just a few counts. The chain has TRBV15 and TRBJ2-1; 7 nucleotides line up with TRBD1. The CDR3 extends over 18 amino acids. Looked up from germline, CDR1 is LNHNV and CDR2 is YYDKDF (reference sequence). V lost 0 bases and J lost 5; bases outside the gene matches: 13. The CDR3 nucleotides are TGTGCCACCAGCAGAGATGGCCTACAGGGGCCTACTAACAATGAGCAGTTCTTC. Protein product: CATSRDGLQGPTNNEQFF.

The chain uses TRBV5-1 and TRBJ1-1; 9 bases line up with TRBD1. Losses at the gene ends were 4 bases for V and 4 bases for J; bases not matched to a gene: 11. Looked up from germline, CDR1 is SGHRS and CDR2 is YFSETQ. The CDR3 runs 16 residues. The CDR3 DNA reads as TGCGCCAGCAGCACGGACAGGGGTCGGCTTGGCACTGAAGCTTTCTTT. Encoded protein: CASSTDRGRLGTEAFF.

The sample holds a few counts of this clonotype. The rearrangement uses TRBV7-6 and TRBJ2-1; no clear D. Trimming stripped 1 base from V and 9 bases from J, with 16 bases between. The CDR3 has 15 residues. Germline V gives CDR1 SGHVS, CDR2 FNYEAQ. CDR3 sequence reads: CASSLVSGVLGEQFF. In DNA form, the CDR3 reads TGTGCCAGCAGCTTAGTCTCTGGTGTGTTGGGTGAGCAGTTCTTC.

The chain links TRBV20-1 to TRBJ2-1; 9 positions agree with TRBD1. V lost 6 bases and J lost 10; bases outside the gene matches: 13. The germline V gene has CDR1 DFQATT and CDR2 SNEGSKA (reference sequence). The CDR3 sequence is 14 residues long. CDR3 amino acids: CSAEGQGFNREQFF. The CDR3 DNA reads as TGCAGTGCAGAGGGACAGGGTTTTAACAGGGAGCAGTTCTTC.